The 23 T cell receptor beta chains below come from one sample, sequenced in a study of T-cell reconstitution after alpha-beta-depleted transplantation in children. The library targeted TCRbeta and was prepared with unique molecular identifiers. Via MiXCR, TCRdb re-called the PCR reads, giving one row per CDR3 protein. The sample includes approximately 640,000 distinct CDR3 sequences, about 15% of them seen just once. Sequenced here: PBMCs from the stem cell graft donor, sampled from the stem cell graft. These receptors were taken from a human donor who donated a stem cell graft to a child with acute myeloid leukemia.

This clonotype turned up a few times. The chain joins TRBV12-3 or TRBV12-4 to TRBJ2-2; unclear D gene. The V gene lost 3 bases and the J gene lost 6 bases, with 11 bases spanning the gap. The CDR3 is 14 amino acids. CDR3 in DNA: TGTGCCAGCAGTTTGAGTGAAGTCTCCGGGGAGCTGTTTTTT. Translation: CASSLSEVSGELFF.

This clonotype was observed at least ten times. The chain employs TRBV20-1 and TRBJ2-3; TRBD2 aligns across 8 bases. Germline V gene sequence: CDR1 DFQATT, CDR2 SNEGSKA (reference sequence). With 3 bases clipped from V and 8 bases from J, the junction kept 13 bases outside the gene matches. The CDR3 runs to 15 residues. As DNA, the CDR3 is TGCAGTGCTAGCCAGGGACTAGTCGGGGCTGGTACGCAGTATTTT. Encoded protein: CSASQGLVGAGTQYF.

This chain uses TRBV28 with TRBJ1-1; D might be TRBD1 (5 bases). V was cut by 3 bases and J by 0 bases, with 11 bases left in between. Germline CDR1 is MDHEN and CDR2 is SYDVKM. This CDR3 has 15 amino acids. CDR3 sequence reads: CASSFPGPMNTEAFF. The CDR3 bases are TGTGCCAGCAGTTTTCCGGGACCCATGAACACTGAAGCTTTCTTT.

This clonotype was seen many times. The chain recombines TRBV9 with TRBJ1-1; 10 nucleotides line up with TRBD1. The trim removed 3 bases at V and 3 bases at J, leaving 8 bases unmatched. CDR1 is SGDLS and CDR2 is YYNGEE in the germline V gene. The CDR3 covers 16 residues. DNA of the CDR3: TGTGCCAGCAGCGACCGGACAGGGGGAGCGGACACTGAAGCTTTCTTT. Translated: CASSDRTGGADTEAFF.

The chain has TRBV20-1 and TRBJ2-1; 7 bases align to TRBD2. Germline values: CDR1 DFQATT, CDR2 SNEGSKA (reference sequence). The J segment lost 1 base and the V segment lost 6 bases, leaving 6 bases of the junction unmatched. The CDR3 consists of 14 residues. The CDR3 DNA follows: TGCAGTGCCAACTTCGGGGGGTCCTACAATGAGCAGTTCTTC. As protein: CSANFGGSYNEQFF.

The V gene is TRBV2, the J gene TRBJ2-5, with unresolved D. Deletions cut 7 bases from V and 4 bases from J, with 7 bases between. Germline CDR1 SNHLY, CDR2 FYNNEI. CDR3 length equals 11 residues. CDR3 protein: CASTIRETQYF. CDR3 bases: TGTGCCAGCACAATCAGAGAGACCCAGTACTTC.

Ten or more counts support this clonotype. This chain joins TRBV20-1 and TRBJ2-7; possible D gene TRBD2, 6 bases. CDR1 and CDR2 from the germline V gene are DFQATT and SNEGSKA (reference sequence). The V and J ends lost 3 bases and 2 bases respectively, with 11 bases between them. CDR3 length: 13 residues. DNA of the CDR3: TGCAGTGCTAGGGGGACTCGAACCTACGAGCAGTACGTC. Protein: CSARGTRTYEQYV.

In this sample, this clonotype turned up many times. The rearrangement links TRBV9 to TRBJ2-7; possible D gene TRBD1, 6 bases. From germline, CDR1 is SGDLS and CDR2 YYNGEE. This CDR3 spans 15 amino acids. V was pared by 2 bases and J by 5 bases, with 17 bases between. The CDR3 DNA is TGTGCCAGCAGCGTCGGGACATCGAAAGGCGACGAGCAGTACTTC. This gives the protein CASSVGTSKGDEQYF.

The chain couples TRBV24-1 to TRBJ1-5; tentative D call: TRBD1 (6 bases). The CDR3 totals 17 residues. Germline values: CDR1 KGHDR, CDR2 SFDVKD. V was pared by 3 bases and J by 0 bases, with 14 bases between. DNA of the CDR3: TGTGCCACCAGTGATGGGGGCCTGGGGTATAGCAATCAGCCCCAGCATTTT. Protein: CATSDGGLGYSNQPQHF.

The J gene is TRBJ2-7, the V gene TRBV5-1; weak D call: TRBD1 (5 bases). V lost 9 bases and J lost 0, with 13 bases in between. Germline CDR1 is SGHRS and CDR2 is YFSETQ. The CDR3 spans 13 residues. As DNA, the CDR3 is TGCGCCACCAAGGGGCTCAACTCCTACGAGCAGTACTTC. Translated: CATKGLNSYEQYF.

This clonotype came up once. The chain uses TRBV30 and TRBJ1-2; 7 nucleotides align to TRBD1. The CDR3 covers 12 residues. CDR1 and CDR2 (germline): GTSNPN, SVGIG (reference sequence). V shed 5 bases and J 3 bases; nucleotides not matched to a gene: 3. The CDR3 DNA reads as TGTGCCTGGTCCGACAGGGACTATGGCTACACCTTC. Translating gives CAWSDRDYGYTF.

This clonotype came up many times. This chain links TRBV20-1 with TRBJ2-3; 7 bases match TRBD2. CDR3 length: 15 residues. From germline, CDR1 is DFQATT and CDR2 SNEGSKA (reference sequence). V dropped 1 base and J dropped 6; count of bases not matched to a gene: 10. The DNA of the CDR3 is TGCAGTGCTAGAGGGTCAGCGGGGAGAGAGGATACGCAGTATTTT. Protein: CSARGSAGREDTQYF.

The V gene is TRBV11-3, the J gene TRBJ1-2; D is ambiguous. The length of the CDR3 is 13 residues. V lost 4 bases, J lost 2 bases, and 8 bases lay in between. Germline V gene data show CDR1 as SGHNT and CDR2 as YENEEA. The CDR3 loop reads CASSSPWNYGYTF. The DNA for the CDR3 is TGTGCCAGCAGCTCCCCGTGGAACTATGGCTACACCTTC.

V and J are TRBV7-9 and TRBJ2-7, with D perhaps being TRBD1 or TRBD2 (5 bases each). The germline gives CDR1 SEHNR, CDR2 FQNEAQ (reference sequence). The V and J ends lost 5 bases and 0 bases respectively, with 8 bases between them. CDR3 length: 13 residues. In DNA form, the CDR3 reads TGTGCCAGCAGCGAGGGGAACTCCTACGAGCAGTACGTC. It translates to CASSEGNSYEQYV.

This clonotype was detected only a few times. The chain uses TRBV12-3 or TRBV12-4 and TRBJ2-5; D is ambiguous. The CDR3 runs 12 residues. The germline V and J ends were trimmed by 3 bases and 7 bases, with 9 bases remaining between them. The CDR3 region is CASSFGEGTQYF. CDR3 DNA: TGTGCCAGCAGTTTCGGAGAAGGGACCCAGTACTTC.

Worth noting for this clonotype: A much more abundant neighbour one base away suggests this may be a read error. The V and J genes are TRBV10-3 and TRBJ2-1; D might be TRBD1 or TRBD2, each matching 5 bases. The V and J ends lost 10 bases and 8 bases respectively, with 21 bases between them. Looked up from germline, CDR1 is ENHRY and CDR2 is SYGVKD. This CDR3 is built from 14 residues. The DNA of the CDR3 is TGTGCCACGACCTCGGGGCTGGGCCACTATGAGCAGTTCTTC. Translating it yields CATTSGLGHYEQFF.

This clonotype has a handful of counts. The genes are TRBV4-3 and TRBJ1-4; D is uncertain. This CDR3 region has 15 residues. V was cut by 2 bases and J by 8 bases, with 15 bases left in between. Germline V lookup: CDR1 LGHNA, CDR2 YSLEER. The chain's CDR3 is CASSQFVGSGEKLFF. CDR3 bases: TGCGCCAGCAGCCAATTCGTGGGGTCGGGAGAAAAACTGTTTTTT.

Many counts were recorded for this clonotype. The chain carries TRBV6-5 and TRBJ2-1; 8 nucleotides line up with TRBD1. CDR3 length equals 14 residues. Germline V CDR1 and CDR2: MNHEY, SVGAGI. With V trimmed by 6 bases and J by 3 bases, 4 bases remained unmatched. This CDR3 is CASRTGQGYNEQFF. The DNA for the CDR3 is TGTGCCAGCAGAACCGGACAGGGCTACAATGAGCAGTTCTTC.

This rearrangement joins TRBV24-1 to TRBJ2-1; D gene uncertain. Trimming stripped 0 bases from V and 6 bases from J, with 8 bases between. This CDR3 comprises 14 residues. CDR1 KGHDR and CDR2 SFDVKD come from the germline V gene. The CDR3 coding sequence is TGTGCCACCAGTGATTTGCCGACTCCCAATGAGCAGTTCTTC. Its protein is CATSDLPTPNEQFF.

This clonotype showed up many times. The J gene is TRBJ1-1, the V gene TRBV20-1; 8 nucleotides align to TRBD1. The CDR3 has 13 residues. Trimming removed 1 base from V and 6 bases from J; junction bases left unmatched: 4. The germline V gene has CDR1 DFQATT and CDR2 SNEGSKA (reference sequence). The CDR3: CSARGQGIAEAFF. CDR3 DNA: TGCAGTGCTAGAGGACAGGGGATCGCTGAAGCTTTCTTT.

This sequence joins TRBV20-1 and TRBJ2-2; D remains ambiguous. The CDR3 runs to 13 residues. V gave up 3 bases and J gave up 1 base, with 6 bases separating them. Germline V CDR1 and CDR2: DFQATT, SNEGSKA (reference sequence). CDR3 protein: CSASVGNTGELFF. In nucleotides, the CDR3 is TGCAGTGCTAGCGTAGGGAACACCGGGGAGCTGTTTTTT.

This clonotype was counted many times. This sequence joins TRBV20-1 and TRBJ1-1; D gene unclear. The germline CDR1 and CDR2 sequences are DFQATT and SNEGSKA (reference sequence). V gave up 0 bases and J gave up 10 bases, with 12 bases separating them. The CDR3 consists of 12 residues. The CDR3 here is CSARERPSRAFF. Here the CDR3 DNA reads TGCAGTGCTAGAGAGCGGCCGAGCAGAGCTTTCTTT.

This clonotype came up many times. The CDR3 region has the DNA TGTGCCAGCAGTTACCTTGGACAGGGCGCCAGGGGGACGCAGTATTTT. Amino acids: CASSYLGQGARGTQYF. The chain links TRBV6-5 to TRBJ2-3, with TRBD1 identical over 8 bases. Germline V gene sequence: CDR1 MNHEY, CDR2 SVGAGI. Germline trimming cut 2 bases from V and 9 bases from J; bases unmatched to any gene: 13. The CDR3 runs to 16 residues.